This T cell receptor (beta chain) was obtained from a study of blood T cell repertoires in COVID-19. As for the study in general: Specimens from acute and convalescent COVID-19 originated in the United States, Italy and Spain.

The data were produced by immunoSEQ multiplex PCR, yet TCRdb's version contains in-frame clones alone and is incomplete. The table lists around 60,000 clones, more than 90% of them singletons. The sequencing input was peripheral blood. This TCR derives from a man between 60 and 75 years old with acute or convalescent COVID-19.

The CDR3, as DNA: TGTGCCAGCAGCTTACTCGGGACAAGCCGTGGCGAGCAGTACTTC. Residues: CASSLLGTSRGEQYF. V and J are TRBV11-2 and TRBJ2-7; possible D gene TRBD1, 6 bases. Germline V lookup: CDR1 SGHAT, CDR2 FQNNGV. This CDR3 contains 15 residues. Trimming took off 2 bases at V and 6 bases at J, with 17 bases between the two ends.